These 20 T cell receptor beta chains came from one sample sequenced in a study of T-cell memory formation after mild COVID-19. Via MiXCR, TCRdb re-called the 5' RACE reads, giving one row per CDR3 protein. Here the sample spans roughly 300,000 distinct CDR3 sequences, 7% to 10% being singletons. Sequencing was performed on PBMCs or a T cell subset sorted from them (not recorded which). The receptors were sampled from a man between 18 and 35 years old who had mild COVID-19 (a few samples of this study predate the infection). Cell type and time point are not known.

This clonotype was detected many times. The chain couples TRBV20-1 to TRBJ2-7; possibly TRBD1 for D (6 bases). Trimming removed 3 bases from V and 0 bases from J, with 6 bases in between. Germline lookup yields CDR1 DFQATT and CDR2 SNEGSKA (reference sequence). The CDR3 is 12 residues long. The CDR3 DNA reads as TGCAGTGCTAGGGGGGCCTCCTACGAGCAGTACGTC. It yields the protein CSARGASYEQYV.

The genes are TRBV7-2 and TRBJ2-1, with 8 bases aligning to TRBD1. V was pared by 6 bases and J by 6 bases, with 7 bases of the junction left unmatched. The CDR3 is 14 amino acids. Germline V gene data show CDR1 as SGHTA and CDR2 as FQGNSA. The CDR3 nucleotides read TGTGCCAGCAGGACGGACAGGGTGGTCAATGAGCAGTTCTTC. Residues: CASRTDRVVNEQFF.

The V and J genes are TRBV7-2 and TRBJ2-6; D call uncertain. Germline V gives CDR1 SGHTA, CDR2 FQGNSA. V lost 8 bases, J lost 0 bases, and 8 bases lay in between. The CDR3 contains 14 residues. The CDR3 DNA is TGTGCCAGCGGTAGGGACTCTGGGGCCAACGTCCTGACTTTC. Encoded protein: CASGRDSGANVLTF.

This clonotype was observed a few times. The J gene is TRBJ1-2, the V gene TRBV12-3 or TRBV12-4; the match to TRBD1 covers 8 bases. V lost 5 bases, J lost 7 bases, and 6 bases stayed unmatched. CDR3 length equals 13 residues. The CDR3 DNA reads TGTGCCAGCAGTCTCAGGGGGCGAGGTGGCTACACCTTC. Protein: CASSLRGRGGYTF.

This clonotype was observed a handful of times. This sequence joins TRBV29-1 and TRBJ1-2; no firm D call. Germline lookup yields CDR1 SQVTM and CDR2 ANQGSEA. The CDR3 covers 14 residues. V dropped 2 bases and J dropped 4 bases, with 14 bases sitting between them. DNA of the CDR3: TGCAGCGTTGAAAGCAGGTTCAGACTCTATGGCTACACCTTC. It specifies CSVESRFRLYGYTF.

This clonotype was counted at least ten times. The rearrangement joins TRBV9 to TRBJ2-3; TRBD2 matches at 10 bases. Germline V gene data show CDR1 as SGDLS and CDR2 as YYNGEE. The V and J ends lost 4 bases and 0 bases, in that order; junction bases with no gene match: 5. This CDR3 is 16 amino acids long. The CDR3 spells CASSPATSGSTDTQYF. The CDR3 coding sequence is TGTGCCAGCAGCCCGGCGACTAGCGGGAGCACAGATACGCAGTATTTT.

V usage is TRBV7-2 and J usage is TRBJ2-3, with TRBD2 matching over 13 bases. Losses at the gene ends were 7 bases for V and 1 base for J; bases not matched to a gene: 5. There are 16 residues in the CDR3. The germline V gene has CDR1 SGHTA and CDR2 FQGNSA. The CDR3 bases are TGTGCCAGCACCCCAGGACTAGCGGGGGGCACAGATACGCAGTATTTT. Encoded protein: CASTPGLAGGTDTQYF.

Points on this clonotype: The conserved closing phenylalanine or tryptophan is absent in this CDR3, likely reflecting a read error. J is TRBJ2-2 and V is TRBV7-2, with 10 bases fitting TRBD2. Trimming took 5 bases from V and 7 from J; bases not matched to a gene: 10. The CDR3 contains 16 residues. Germline loops: CDR1 SGHTA, CDR2 FQGNSA. The CDR3 DNA reads as TGTGCCAGCAGCCCTGTGATAGCGGGAGGAAACGGGGAGCTGTTTTCT. Protein sequence: CASSPVIAGGNGELFS.

This clonotype was observed a handful of times. The chain uses TRBV12-3 or TRBV12-4 and TRBJ2-2; possibly TRBD2 for D (6 bases). The CDR3 extends over 16 amino acids. The V end lost 4 bases, the J end lost 1 base, and 13 bases lay between the germline ends. The CDR3: CASSYLGGMNTGELFF. CDR3 in DNA: TGTGCCAGCAGTTATCTTGGAGGGATGAACACCGGGGAGCTGTTTTTT.

This clonotype was detected only a few times. The chain is built from TRBV12-3 or TRBV12-4 and TRBJ2-2, with D perhaps matching TRBD1 (5 bases). The length of the CDR3 is 17 residues. Trimming left V 3 bases short and J 4 bases short, with 18 bases between. The CDR3: CASSFPVEKGLTGELFF. CDR3 nucleotide sequence: TGTGCCAGCAGTTTCCCCGTCGAGAAGGGGCTCACCGGGGAGCTGTTTTTT.

This clonotype turned up a few times. This chain connects TRBV12-3 or TRBV12-4 to TRBJ1-5; D unclear. The CDR3 is made up of 15 amino acids. V gave up 3 bases and J gave up 0 bases, with 9 bases separating them. CDR3 protein: CASSFSPYSNQPQHF. The CDR3 region has the DNA TGTGCCAGCAGTTTTTCACCTTATAGCAATCAGCCCCAGCATTTT.

The table lists this clonotype with many counts. This sequence joins TRBV7-2 and TRBJ1-1; a possible D gene is TRBD1 (5 bases). V shed 4 bases and J shed 4 bases, with 13 bases lying between them. In germline, CDR1 is SGHTA, CDR2 FQGNSA. This CDR3 comprises 14 residues. The CDR3, as DNA: TGTGCCAGCAGCTATGAGGGGAGGGGCACTGAAGCTTTCTTT. It is translated as CASSYEGRGTEAFF.

The gene calls are TRBV6-5 and TRBJ2-7; 9 bases match TRBD2. The V and J ends lost 5 bases and 5 bases, in that order; junction bases with no gene match: 13. The CDR3 length is 16 residues. Germline V gene lookup returns CDR1 MNHEY and CDR2 SVGAGI. The chain's CDR3 is CASSPGGAGGPHEQYF. The CDR3 coding sequence is TGTGCCAGCAGTCCCGGAGGGGCGGGGGGGCCGCACGAGCAGTACTTC.

The sample holds a few counts of this clonotype. V gene TRBV5-1 combines with J gene TRBJ1-3, with 10 bases lining up with TRBD1. The J segment lost 2 bases and the V segment lost 5 bases, leaving 4 bases of the junction unmatched. The CDR3 has 15 residues. Per the germline V gene, CDR1 is SGHRS and CDR2 is YFSETQ. As DNA, the CDR3 is TGCGCCAGCAGATCCGACAGGGGGCCTGGAAACACCATATATTTT. Translation gives CASRSDRGPGNTIYF.

The chain links TRBV20-1 to TRBJ1-1; TRBD1 aligns across 7 bases. The CDR3 extends over 13 amino acids. The V gene's germline CDR1 is DFQATT and CDR2 SNEGSKA (reference sequence). V lost 4 bases, J lost 8 bases, and 10 bases stayed unmatched. CDR3 loop: CSATRQGRVEAFF. CDR3 bases: TGCAGTGCTACTCGACAGGGAAGGGTGGAAGCTTTCTTT.

This clonotype was detected a few times. The genes are TRBV4-2 and TRBJ2-1, with 7 bases matching TRBD1. J gave up 6 bases and V 2 bases, and 13 bases lay outside the gene matches. The CDR3 has 17 amino acids. The germline gives CDR1 LGHNA, CDR2 YNFKEQ. The CDR3 protein is CASSQKGTGVVGNEQFF. The CDR3 DNA sequence: TGTGCCAGCAGCCAAAAGGGCACAGGGGTTGTGGGCAATGAGCAGTTCTTC.

In this sample, this clonotype turned up a few times. The rearrangement links TRBV5-1 to TRBJ1-6; D gene unclear. The CDR3 spans 17 residues. V lost 0 bases, J lost 3 bases, and 13 bases lay in between. The V gene's germline CDR1 is SGHRS and CDR2 YFSETQ. The CDR3 coding sequence is TGCGCCAGCAGCTTGGATGGAACTTCCGACTATAATTCACCCCTCCACTTT. Its translation is CASSLDGTSDYNSPLHF.

The CDR3 coding sequence is TGTGCCAGCAGCTGGACTAGCGGGAGTGGGTACAATGAGCAGTTCTTC. This codes for CASSWTSGSGYNEQFF. This chain links TRBV11-3 with TRBJ2-1, with 13 positions matching TRBD2. This CDR3 comprises 16 residues. Germline V gives CDR1 SGHNT, CDR2 YENEEA. Trimming took 4 bases from V and 4 from J; bases not matched to a gene: 4.

This clonotype was picked up a small number of times. CDR3 in amino acids: CASSLRKNSYNEQFF. CDR3 bases: TGTGCCAGCAGCTTGAGGAAAAATTCCTACAATGAGCAGTTCTTC. This chain connects TRBV5-5 to TRBJ2-1, with D unresolved. Trimming pared 1 base from V and 1 base from J, leaving 9 bases between. The CDR3 spans 15 residues. CDR1 is SGHKS, CDR2 YYEKEE, per germline (reference sequence).

The rearrangement links TRBV7-9 to TRBJ2-3, with 11 bases aligning to TRBD2. Germline V gene lookup returns CDR1 SEHNR and CDR2 FQNEAQ (reference sequence). The CDR3 has 15 amino acids. J gave up 1 base and V 6 bases, and 3 bases lay outside the gene matches. This CDR3 reads CASRQTSGGTDTQYF. The CDR3 coding sequence is TGTGCCAGCAGACAGACTAGCGGGGGCACAGATACGCAGTATTTT.